Shown below are 25 T cell receptor beta chains from a single sample sequenced in a study of T cell clones after liver transplantation. This table comes from immunoSEQ multiplex PCR, and its TCRdb copy is limited to in-frame clones, with some not included. Among tens of thousands of clones listed, about 88% were seen once. This specimen was CD4+ T cells from blood, taken before liver transplant. These receptors were taken from a human donor who received a liver transplant.

The gene calls are TRBV7-2 and TRBJ1-3; no clear D. In germline, CDR1 is SGHTA, CDR2 FQGNSA. Trimming pared 2 bases from V and 0 bases from J, leaving 11 bases between. The CDR3 is 16 residues long. CDR3 sequence reads: CASSLSPDHSGNTIYF. The CDR3 DNA is TGTGCCAGCAGCTTATCCCCAGATCACTCTGGAAACACCATATATTTT.

This clone was seen a single time. The V call is TRBV6-5, the J call TRBJ2-7, with 8 bases fitting TRBD1. CDR1 and CDR2 (germline): MNHEY, SVGAGI. The trim removed 8 bases at V and 6 bases at J, leaving 3 bases unmatched. This CDR3 region has 11 residues. CDR3 coding DNA: TGTGCCAGCTCACAGGGGGGCGAGCAGTACTTC. The encoded protein is CASSQGGEQYF.

This clone was seen more than once but under ten times. It is unclear where the CDR3 begins or ends on the DNA, so no DNA is shown, and the CDR3 is as TCRdb lists it. This rearrangement joins TRBV19 to TRBJ1-5. Germline CDR1 is LNHDA and CDR2 is SQIVND (reference sequence). From its first to its last residue, the CDR3 has 15 amino acids. CDR3 region: CASTRSSGRAGPQHF.

The chain uses TRBV25-1 and TRBJ2-5; the D gene could be TRBD1 or TRBD2 (5 bases each). Trimming stripped 2 bases from V and 5 bases from J, with 12 bases between. From germline, CDR1 is MGHDK and CDR2 SYGVNS. There are 14 residues in the CDR3. Written as DNA, the CDR3 is TGTGCCAGCAGTGAACGCAGGGAGCGCGAGACCCAGTACTTC. Its translation: CASSERRERETQYF.

This sequence joins TRBV5-1 and TRBJ2-6, with 7 nucleotides matching TRBD1. The V gene end was trimmed by 3 bases and the J gene end by 2 bases; junction bases not matched to a gene: 5. In germline, CDR1 is SGHRS, CDR2 YFSETQ. CDR3 length equals 16 residues. This CDR3 reads CASSWGQGAGANVLTF. The CDR3 nucleotides read TGCGCCAGCAGCTGGGGTCAGGGGGCTGGGGCCAACGTCCTGACTTTC. Using reference TRBV5-1 and TRBJ2-6 for the parts outside the CDR3, the full variable domain is KAGVTQTPRYLIKTRGQQVTLSCSPISGHRSVSWYQQTPGQGLQFLFEYFSETQRNKGNFPGRFSGRQFSNSRSEMNVSTLELGDSALYLCASSWGQGAGANVLTFGAGSRLTVL.

The genes are TRBV5-6 and TRBJ2-1; a possible D gene is TRBD2 (7 bases). Germline V CDR1 and CDR2: SGHDT, YYEEEE. CDR3 length: 17 residues. Trimming cost V 1 base and J 6 bases, with 20 bases left between them. This chain's CDR3 is CASSLFGGREGVNEQFF. CDR3 bases: TGTGCCAGCAGCTTGTTCGGGGGGCGCGAAGGAGTCAATGAGCAGTTCTTC.

The rearrangement links TRBV11-2 to TRBJ2-7, with TRBD2 identical over 9 bases. The CDR3 covers 15 residues. V gave up 5 bases and J gave up 2 bases; unmatched junction bases: 7. Germline V gives CDR1 SGHAT, CDR2 FQNNGV. CDR3 loop: CASSPSASGTYEQYF. The CDR3 DNA reads TGTGCCAGCAGCCCTTCGGCTAGCGGGACCTACGAGCAGTACTTC.

The CDR3 nucleotides are TGCGCCAGCAGCTTGGACGGACAGGGTTATTTAGATGGCTACACCTTC. It specifies CASSLDGQGYLDGYTF. The J gene is TRBJ1-2, the V gene TRBV5-1, with 8 bases lining up with TRBD1. V was pared by 0 bases and J by 6 bases, with 10 bases of the junction left unmatched. CDR1 and CDR2 (germline): SGHRS, YFSETQ. The CDR3 runs 16 residues.

The chain employs TRBV28 and TRBJ1-4; D not certain. Germline CDR1 and CDR2: MDHEN and SYDVKM. This CDR3 comprises 12 residues. Trimming removed 7 bases at V and 8 bases at J, with 11 bases between. Here the CDR3 reads CASNSEEEKLFF. CDR3 bases: TGTGCCAGCAATTCGGAGGAAGAAAAACTGTTTTTT. The full variable domain, rest sourced from reference TRBV28 and TRBJ1-4, is DVKVTQSSRYLVKRTGEKVFLECVQDMDHENMFWYRQDPGLGLRLIYFSYDVKMKEKGDIPEGYSVSREKKERFSLILESASTNQTSMYLCASNSEEEKLFFGSGTQLSVL.

The V call is TRBV6-5, the J call TRBJ2-3, with D possibly matching TRBD2 (5 bases). CDR1 and CDR2 from the germline V gene are MNHEY and SVGAGI. Deletions cut 6 bases from V and 5 bases from J, with 15 bases between. The CDR3 length is 14 residues. The CDR3 region has the DNA TGTGCCAGCAGGCGGGCCGCGGTAGGAGATACGCAGTATTTT. This translates into CASRRAAVGDTQYF.

This clone was detected once. The chain has TRBV5-1 and TRBJ2-3, with 7 bases fitting TRBD2. The junction had 7 bases not matched to a gene; V was cut back by 3 bases and J by 6 bases. Germline CDR1 SGHRS, CDR2 YFSETQ. This CDR3 spans 14 amino acids. This CDR3 reads CASSWTSSRDTQYF. CDR3 nucleotide sequence: TGCGCCAGCAGCTGGACTAGTTCAAGGGATACGCAGTATTTT.

This clone was found a few times. J is TRBJ1-1 and V is TRBV30, with 9 bases lining up with TRBD1. Germline V gene sequence: CDR1 GTSNPN, CDR2 SVGIG (reference sequence). The CDR3 sequence is 12 residues long. Unmatched junction bases numbered 4, after V lost 3 bases and J lost 8 bases. This CDR3 is CAWRPGTGEAFF. The CDR3 nucleotides are TGTGCCTGGAGGCCCGGGACAGGGGAAGCTTTCTTT. Full variable domain (remainder filled in from reference TRBV30 and TRBJ1-1): SQTIHQWPATLVQPVGSPLSLECTVEGTSNPNLYWYRQAAGRGLQLLFYSVGIGQISSEVPQNLSASRPQDRQFILSSKKLLLSDSGFYLCAWRPGTGEAFFGQGTRLTVV.

This clone was observed a handful of times. The V call is TRBV29-1, the J call TRBJ1-5, with unresolved D. The CDR3 spans 15 residues. Germline lookup yields CDR1 SQVTM and CDR2 ANQGSEA. CDR3: CRIRNRELLNQPQHF. The CDR3 nucleotides read TGCAGGATCCGAAATCGGGAACTTTTAAATCAGCCCCAGCATTTT.

V is TRBV29-1 and J is TRBJ1-3; perhaps TRBD1 as D (5 bases). The CDR3 consists of 14 residues. The V gene lost 6 bases and the J gene lost 4 bases, with 16 bases spanning the gap. The germline gives CDR1 SQVTM, CDR2 ANQGSEA. In DNA form, the CDR3 reads TGCAGCGTGGCCGGCCAGGGAAGGGGAAACACCATATATTTT. This codes for CSVAGQGRGNTIYF.

A single count supports this clone. The same CDR3 is also encoded by other DNA sequences in this sample. The genes are TRBV2 and TRBJ1-1; no firm D call. Germline loops: CDR1 SNHLY, CDR2 FYNNEI. V shed 8 bases and J shed 2 bases, with 6 bases lying between them. The CDR3 has 11 amino acids. This CDR3 is CASGRNTEAFF. The CDR3 DNA reads TGTGCCAGCGGACGTAACACTGAAGCTTTCTTT. Using reference TRBV2 and TRBJ1-1 for the parts outside the CDR3, the full variable domain is EPEVTQTPSHQVTQMGQEVILRCVPISNHLYFYWYRQILGQKVEFLVSFYNNEISEKSEIFDDQFSVERPDGSNFTLKIRSTKLEDSAMYFCASGRNTEAFFGQGTRLTVV.

This chain uses TRBV18 with TRBJ1-1; 7 nucleotides align to TRBD1. J was trimmed by 7 bases and V by 3 bases; bases with no gene match: 5. This CDR3 contains 13 residues. Germline CDR1 KGHSH, CDR2 LQKENI. Written as DNA, the CDR3 is TGTGCCAGCTCACCGGAGACAGGGAGTGAAGCTTTCTTT. It specifies CASSPETGSEAFF.

J is TRBJ1-2 and V is TRBV5-8, with D tentatively TRBD1 (6 bases). The CDR3 contains 17 residues. The V gene's germline CDR1 is SGHTS and CDR2 YDEGEE. Trimming pared 4 bases from V and 8 bases from J, leaving 27 bases between. The CDR3, as DNA: TGTGCCAGCAGCGAGGGACAACACCTGTTTCCGATTGGAGGCTACACCTTC. It translates to CASSEGQHLFPIGGYTF.

The chain carries TRBV5-1 and TRBJ2-7, with D tentatively TRBD2 (6 bases). Trimming shortened V by 4 bases and J by 0 bases, and 11 bases separated the two germline ends. Germline values: CDR1 SGHRS, CDR2 YFSETQ. The CDR3 has 14 amino acids. CDR3 protein: CASSPAGSSYEQYF. The CDR3 nucleotides are TGCGCCAGCAGCCCCGCCGGGAGCTCCTACGAGCAGTACTTC.

The V call is TRBV5-4, the J call TRBJ2-1; 8 bases map to TRBD2. V was pared by 1 base and J by 6 bases, with 3 bases of the junction left unmatched. CDR1 is SGHNT, CDR2 YYREEE, per germline (reference sequence). The CDR3 runs 14 residues. The CDR3 DNA reads TGTGCCAGCAGCTTGCCGGGAGGGTTCAATGAGCAGTTCTTC. Translation: CASSLPGGFNEQFF.

The chain has TRBV21-1 and TRBJ2-2; the D call TRBD2 from the table was never checked on the DNA. TRBV21-1 is reported as a pseudogene. CDR3 size: 19 residues. CDR3 bases: TGTGCCAGCAGCAAAGGGGTTGGGACTAGCAGACTGAACACCGGGGAGCTGTTTTTT. It codes for CASSKGVGTSRLNTGELFF.

This chain connects TRBV5-6 to TRBJ2-5; maybe TRBD2 (5 bases). The V and J ends lost 0 bases and 5 bases respectively, with 8 bases between them. The CDR3 length is 13 residues. The V gene's germline CDR1 is SGHDT and CDR2 YYEEEE. The CDR3 nucleotides are TGTGCCAGCAGCTTGGGCCCGGGGGAGACCCAGTACTTC. Translation: CASSLGPGETQYF.

The chain has TRBV11-3 and TRBJ2-5; a weak D match, TRBD2 (6 bases). The CDR3 totals 13 residues. V lost 5 bases and J lost 4, with 11 bases in between. The germline gives CDR1 SGHNT, CDR2 YENEEA. The CDR3 sequence is CASSRRGGETQYF. In nucleotides, the CDR3 is TGTGCCAGCAGCCGGAGGGGAGGAGAGACCCAGTACTTC.

The genes are TRBV7-3 and TRBJ1-1, with 7 bases identical to TRBD1. The V gene's germline CDR1 is SGHTA and CDR2 FQGTGA. This CDR3 is 13 amino acids long. Germline trimming cut 5 bases from V and 4 bases from J; bases unmatched to any gene: 4. The CDR3 protein is CASSEQGSTEAFF. In nucleotides, the CDR3 is TGTGCCAGCAGCGAACAGGGGAGCACTGAAGCTTTCTTT.

This sequence joins TRBV7-9 and TRBJ2-5; a possible D gene is TRBD2 (5 bases). This CDR3 is 17 amino acids long. The germline V and J ends were trimmed by 5 bases and 0 bases, with 19 bases remaining between them. The germline gives CDR1 SEHNR, CDR2 FQNEAQ (reference sequence). The CDR3 sequence: CASSRLGAEMYQETQYF. The CDR3 nucleotides are TGTGCCAGCAGCCGCCTGGGAGCGGAGATGTACCAAGAGACCCAGTACTTC.

This clone was detected only a few times. The chain uses TRBV7-2 and TRBJ2-7, with 8 positions matching TRBD2. V lost 1 base to trimming and J lost 0 bases; unmatched junction nucleotides: 2. The CDR3 length is 15 residues. Germline V gene data show CDR1 as SGHTA and CDR2 as FQGNSA. CDR3 amino acids: CASSLVAGPSYEQYF. The CDR3 nucleotides are TGTGCCAGCAGCTTAGTAGCGGGACCCTCCTACGAGCAGTACTTC.